The 20 T cell receptor beta chains reported below all come from one sample, sequenced in a study of cytomegalovirus exposure and HLA in healthy donors. Both 60 Vbeta primers and 13 Jbeta primers went into the PCR. Assay used: immunoSEQ multiplex PCR; TCRdb lists only in-frame clones, some missing. The data show roughly 150,000 clones, 82% seen once. The sample was PBMCs. Source of these receptors: a male donor in good health and CMV-seronegative.

The chain carries TRBV6-5 and TRBJ2-5; TRBD2 agrees at 7 bases. The J segment lost 1 base and the V segment lost 6 bases, leaving 2 bases of the junction unmatched. The CDR3 is 13 amino acids. Germline assignment: CDR1 MNHEY and CDR2 SVGAGI. CDR3 DNA: TGTGCCAGCAGGGGGAGGGGCCAAGAGACCCAGTACTTC. As protein: CASRGRGQETQYF.

In its sample, this clone was seen a few times. This chain uses TRBV6-1 with TRBJ2-2; D is perhaps TRBD1 (5 bases). The V end was cut by 5 bases, the J end by 3 bases, with 10 bases between. The germline V gene has CDR1 MNHNS and CDR2 SASEGT. The CDR3 covers 14 residues. The CDR3: CASSRGSDTGELFF. The CDR3 coding sequence is TGTGCCAGCAGTAGGGGTTCGGACACCGGGGAGCTGTTTTTT.

In this sample, this clone turned up once. V is TRBV5-8 and J is TRBJ2-5; 7 bases agree with TRBD2. Germline V gene data show CDR1 as SGHTS and CDR2 as YDEGEE. The V segment lost 4 bases and the J segment 3 bases; nucleotides outside the gene matches: 12. CDR3 length: 16 amino acids. CDR3 residues: CASSAGTNGSEETQYF. The CDR3 nucleotides read TGTGCCAGCAGCGCCGGGACTAACGGGAGTGAAGAGACCCAGTACTTC.

V usage is TRBV4-3 and J usage is TRBJ2-7, with D possibly matching TRBD2 (6 bases). V gave up 0 bases and J gave up 0 bases, with 12 bases separating them. Germline loops: CDR1 LGHNA, CDR2 YSLEER. The CDR3 contains 16 residues. CDR3 amino acids: CASSQEPREPSYEQYF. The CDR3 region has the DNA TGCGCCAGCAGCCAAGAACCTCGGGAGCCCTCCTACGAGCAGTACTTC.

The chain has TRBV7-9 and TRBJ2-3; 7 nucleotides agree with TRBD1. This CDR3 has 16 amino acids. Germline-derived CDR1 and CDR2 are SEHNR and FQNEAQ (reference sequence). The junction had 6 bases not matched to a gene; V was cut back by 2 bases and J by 1 base. CDR3 in amino acids: CASSLLEGGRTDTQYF. CDR3 DNA: TGTGCCAGCAGCTTACTAGAAGGGGGCCGCACAGATACGCAGTATTTT. Full variable domain (missing parts from reference TRBV7-9 and TRBJ2-3): DTGVSQNPRHKITKRGQNVTFRCDPISEHNRLYWYRQTLGQGPEFLTYFQNEAQLEKSRLLSDRFSAERPKGSFSTLEIQRTEQGDSAMYLCASSLLEGGRTDTQYFGPGTRLTVL.

This clone was detected only a few times. The chain employs TRBV28 and TRBJ2-1, with TRBD2 identical over 9 bases. V was pared by 7 bases and J by 9 bases, with 10 bases of the junction left unmatched. Germline assignment: CDR1 MDHEN and CDR2 SYDVKM. The length of the CDR3 is 14 residues. The CDR3 loop reads CASKRLAAPSEQFF. The CDR3 bases are TGTGCCAGCAAGCGACTAGCGGCCCCCAGTGAGCAGTTCTTC.

V is TRBV10-3 and J is TRBJ2-2, with D uncertain. Germline-derived CDR1 and CDR2 are ENHRY and SYGVKD. The CDR3 loop spans 11 amino acids. V was cut by 0 bases and J by 9 bases, with 2 bases left in between. In DNA form, the CDR3 reads TGTGCCATCAGTGAGTCCAGGGAGCTGTTTTTT. Protein sequence: CAISESRELFF.

Only a few counts were recorded for this clone. This chain links TRBV30 with TRBJ1-1; 8 nucleotides align to TRBD1. This CDR3 region has 14 residues. Trimming at V came to 4 bases and at J to 4 bases, leaving 8 bases not matched to a gene. Germline-derived CDR1 and CDR2 are GTSNPN and SVGIG (reference sequence). As DNA, the CDR3 is TGTGCCTGGATTCTCAGGGGGCTTGGCACTGAAGCTTTCTTT. It translates to CAWILRGLGTEAFF.

The V gene is TRBV7-2, the J gene TRBJ2-7, with D possibly TRBD2 on 6 matching bases. The CDR3 length is 15 residues. V was clipped by 6 bases and J by 6 bases, with 21 bases between them. Germline CDR1 and CDR2: SGHTA and FQGNSA. The DNA of the CDR3 is TGTGCCAGCAGTGTCGCCCCCACCGGGAGCTTCGAGCAGTACTTC. It yields the protein CASSVAPTGSFEQYF.

The chain couples TRBV7-6 to TRBJ2-5; tentative D call: TRBD1 (8 bases). This CDR3 has 14 residues. Between the trimmed V and J ends, which lost 5 bases and 5 bases, there was a span of 15 bases. The germline gives CDR1 SGHVS, CDR2 FNYEAQ. The CDR3 DNA follows: TGTGCCAGCAGCCGCTTACAGGGGGGGGAGACCCAGTACTTC. Residues: CASSRLQGGETQYF.

The rearrangement links TRBV4-3 to TRBJ2-3; TRBD2 agrees at 8 bases. The CDR3 extends over 15 amino acids. The trim removed 3 bases at V and 2 bases at J, leaving 4 bases unmatched. CDR1 is LGHNA and CDR2 is YSLEER in the germline V gene. The DNA for the CDR3 is TGCGCCAGCAGCCAGGTAGCGGGACCCACAGATACGCAGTATTTT. Its protein is CASSQVAGPTDTQYF.

The chain links TRBV27 to TRBJ2-7, with 13 bases that match TRBD2. Per germline, CDR1 MNHEY and CDR2 SMNVEV (reference sequence). The V and J ends lost 8 bases and 4 bases, in that order; junction bases with no gene match: 5. The CDR3 extends over 14 amino acids. Here the CDR3 DNA reads TGTGCCAGCGGGTTGACTAGCGGGAGGTACGAGCAGTACTTC. This encodes CASGLTSGRYEQYF.

The CDR3 DNA reads as TGTGCCATCAGTGTTGGGGGGGGTCAGCCCCAGCATTTT. Amino acid sequence: CAISVGGGQPQHF. The chain has TRBV10-3 and TRBJ1-5, with a possible D match to TRBD1 (5 bases). In germline, CDR1 is ENHRY, CDR2 SYGVKD. The V gene lost 4 bases and the J gene lost 6 bases, with 10 bases spanning the gap. CDR3 length equals 13 residues.

The chain has TRBV4-2 and TRBJ2-7, with TRBD2 matching over 7 bases. Losses at the gene ends were 1 base for V and 2 bases for J; bases not matched to a gene: 8. CDR1 and CDR2 (germline): LGHNA, YNFKEQ. The CDR3 contains 16 residues. The CDR3 bases are TGTGCCAGCAGCCAAGGGAGGGGAGGGTTTCCCTACGAGCAGTACTTC. Residues: CASSQGRGGFPYEQYF.

CDR3 amino acids: CASSQEVTDYYGYTF. CDR3 DNA sequence: TGTGCCAGCAGCCAAGAAGTGACAGACTACTATGGCTACACCTTC. The J gene is TRBJ1-2, the V gene TRBV14, with D perhaps TRBD1 (5 bases). The germline gives CDR1 SGHDN, CDR2 FVKESK. The CDR3 totals 15 residues. V was pared by 0 bases and J by 3 bases, with 11 bases between.

This sequence joins TRBV7-9 and TRBJ2-3; TRBD2 matches at 9 bases. The ends lost 1 base at V and 4 bases at J; junction bases unmatched: 12. Germline V lookup: CDR1 SEHNR, CDR2 FQNEAQ (reference sequence). CDR3 length: 18 residues. The CDR3 sequence: CASSLVGGREGRADTQYF. The CDR3 DNA reads as TGTGCCAGCAGCTTAGTAGGTGGGCGGGAGGGCCGGGCAGATACGCAGTATTTT. Full variable domain (missing parts from reference TRBV7-9 and TRBJ2-3): DTGVSQNPRHKITKRGQNVTFRCDPISEHNRLYWYRQTLGQGPEFLTYFQNEAQLEKSRLLSDRFSAERPKGSFSTLEIQRTEQGDSAMYLCASSLVGGREGRADTQYFGPGTRLTVL.

V gene TRBV4-1 combines with J gene TRBJ2-3; 8 nucleotides line up with TRBD2. The CDR3 covers 15 residues. Germline V gene sequence: CDR1 MGHRA, CDR2 YSYEKL. The J segment lost 4 bases and the V segment lost 6 bases, leaving 9 bases of the junction unmatched. The DNA for the CDR3 is TGCGCCAGCAGTCATCCGGGACTAGGAGCAGATACGCAGTATTTT. Protein product: CASSHPGLGADTQYF.

The chain joins TRBV19 to TRBJ2-2, with D possibly TRBD2 on 6 matching bases. The CDR3 contains 14 residues. V shed 5 bases and J shed 2 bases, with 9 bases lying between them. CDR1 is LNHDA, CDR2 SQIVND, per germline (reference sequence). CDR3 loop: CASSGGLNTGELFF. DNA for the CDR3: TGTGCCAGTAGTGGGGGACTTAACACCGGGGAGCTGTTTTTT.

This rearrangement joins TRBV27 to TRBJ1-2, with 9 bases that match TRBD1. The CDR3 is 13 residues long. Germline loops: CDR1 MNHEY, CDR2 SMNVEV (reference sequence). V trimming: 4 bases; J trimming: 8 bases; junction bases outside the gene matches: 5. CDR3 nucleotide sequence: TGTGCCAGCAGTTACCGGGACAGGGTGGGCTACACCTTC. Its translation: CASSYRDRVGYTF.

The chain employs TRBV7-3 and TRBJ1-1; D is unclear. CDR1 is SGHTA, CDR2 FQGTGA, per germline. V shed 5 bases and J shed 5 bases, with 12 bases lying between them. There are 13 residues in the CDR3. CDR3 DNA: TGTGCCAGCAGCACACAGAGGGATACTGAAGCTTTCTTT. This translates into CASSTQRDTEAFF.